The rows below give T cell receptor beta chains drawn from one sample of a study of T cell responses to AZD1222 COVID-19 vaccine. The method was immunoSEQ multiplex PCR; TCRdb's version includes in-frame clones alone and lacks a portion of them. This table holds tens of thousands of clones, roughly nine tenths found once. The sample was peripheral blood, taken 28 days after the second AZD1222 dose. The receptors were gathered from an adult who received the AZD1222 COVID-19 vaccine. Each CDR3 is given with its conserved first and last residue. D genes are given only for firm matches. Clone sizes are given selectively: once, few, many, or a class where the clone is expanded.

j_call: TRBJ1-5
clone_size: NA
v_call: TRBV2
d_call: TRBD1
cdr3_nt: TGTGCCAGCAGTGTGGCGGTTCACAGGGGTTACAGCAATCAGCCCCAGCATTTT
cdr3_aa: CASSVAVHRGYSNQPQHF

j_call: TRBJ1-4
clone_size: NA
v_call: TRBV28
d_call: NA
cdr3_nt: TGTGCCAGCAGTCACGTGGGAACTAATGAAAAACTGTTTTTT
cdr3_aa: CASSHVGTNEKLFF

j_call: TRBJ2-5
clone_size: NA
v_call: TRBV19
d_call: TRBD2
cdr3_nt: TGTGCCAGTAGTACCGTAGCGGGAGTGGCGGAGACCCAGTACTTC
cdr3_aa: CASSTVAGVAETQYF

j_call: TRBJ2-2
clone_size: NA
v_call: TRBV6-5
d_call: NA
cdr3_nt: TGTGCCAGCAGTAACCACGTCACCGGGGAGCTGTTTTTT
cdr3_aa: CASSNHVTGELFF

j_call: TRBJ1-1
clone_size: NA
v_call: TRBV27
d_call: TRBD1
cdr3_nt: TGTGCCAGCAGTTTATCTCGGGACAGGCTGATGAACACTGAAGCTTTCTTT
cdr3_aa: CASSLSRDRLMNTEAFF

j_call: TRBJ2-2
clone_size: once
v_call: TRBV7-2
d_call: TRBD2
cdr3_nt: TGTGCCAGCAGCTTAGAGGTAGCGGGGGTCACCGGGGAGCTGTTTTTT
cdr3_aa: CASSLEVAGVTGELFF

j_call: TRBJ1-4
clone_size: NA
v_call: TRBV27
d_call: NA
cdr3_nt: TGTGCCAGCAGTTTGGAGCCGGGTGAAAAACTGTTTTTT
cdr3_aa: CASSLEPGEKLFF

j_call: TRBJ1-5
clone_size: NA
v_call: TRBV15
d_call: NA
cdr3_nt: TGTGCCACCAGCAGTCCCCGTCGTCTTTCCGGGGCAAATCAGCCCCAGCATTTT
cdr3_aa: CATSSPRRLSGANQPQHF

j_call: TRBJ1-2
clone_size: NA
v_call: TRBV7-2
d_call: TRBD1
cdr3_nt: TGTGCCAGCAGCTATCGACAGGGTGGCTATGGCTACACCTTC
cdr3_aa: CASSYRQGGYGYTF

j_call: TRBJ2-5
clone_size: NA
v_call: TRBV5-4
d_call: TRBD2
cdr3_nt: TGTGCCAGCAGCTTGGGCGGACTAGCGGAAGAGACCCAGTACTTC
cdr3_aa: CASSLGGLAEETQYF

j_call: TRBJ1-6
clone_size: NA
v_call: TRBV5-6
d_call: NA
cdr3_nt: TGTGCCAGCAGCTCCCGGGACTTTTATTCACCCCTCCACTTT
cdr3_aa: CASSSRDFYSPLHF

j_call: TRBJ2-3
clone_size: NA
v_call: TRBV5-1
d_call: NA
cdr3_nt: TGCGCCAGCAGCTTCGCAGATACGCAGTATTTT
cdr3_aa: CASSFADTQYF

j_call: TRBJ2-7
clone_size: NA
v_call: TRBV4-3
d_call: NA
cdr3_nt: TGCGCCAGCAGCCAAGAGGTCCGGGACCGCTACGAGCAGTACTTC
cdr3_aa: CASSQEVRDRYEQYF

j_call: TRBJ2-1
clone_size: few
v_call: TRBV18
d_call: NA
cdr3_nt: TGTGCCAGCTCACCAGGTCCAGGGACCGGGTACAATGAGCAGTTCTTC
cdr3_aa: CASSPGPGTGYNEQFF

j_call: TRBJ2-5
clone_size: NA
v_call: TRBV2
d_call: TRBD2
cdr3_nt: TGTGCCAGCAGCCCCGAACTAGCGCTGTACCAAGAGACCCAGTACTTC
cdr3_aa: CASSPELALYQETQYF

j_call: TRBJ2-1
clone_size: NA
v_call: TRBV5-1
d_call: TRBD2
cdr3_nt: TGCGCCAGCAGCGCCATGACTAGCGGGAACAATGAGCAGTTCTTC
cdr3_aa: CASSAMTSGNNEQFF